The next 13 T cell receptor beta chains were all read from a single sample in a study of CD8 T cells in Susac syndrome. An input of roughly 0.5 to 1 ug of RNA was subjected to reverse transcription using random hexamers. TCRdb itself ran the immunoSEQ multiplex PCR reads through MiXCR, one entry per CDR3 protein. The sample lists under 70,000 distinct CDR3 sequences; 85% to 95% were seen once. Sequencing input: CD8+ T cells from PBMCs. The receptors stem from a human donor with Susac syndrome.

V and J are TRBV9 and TRBJ2-2; 9 bases fit TRBD1. The CDR3 is 15 amino acids. Germline values: CDR1 SGDLS, CDR2 YYNGEE. J lost 5 bases, V lost 3 bases, and 5 bases had no gene match. CDR3 protein: CASSAGQGITGELFF. In DNA form, the CDR3 reads TGTGCCAGCAGCGCGGGACAGGGTATAACCGGGGAGCTGTTTTTT.

The genes are TRBV7-6 and TRBJ2-7; tentatively, D is TRBD2 (5 bases). The CDR3 is made up of 11 amino acids. CDR1 is SGHVS, CDR2 FNYEAQ, per germline. V gave up 5 bases and J gave up 4 bases, with 6 bases separating them. The CDR3 is CASSTGYEQYF. In DNA, the CDR3 is TGTGCCAGCAGCACGGGATACGAGCAGTACTTC. Filled out from reference TRBV7-6 and TRBJ2-7, the complete variable domain reads GAGVSQSPRYKVTKRGQDVALRCDPISGHVSLYWYRQALGQGPEFLTYFNYEAQQDKSGLPNDRFSAERPEGSISTLTIQRTEQRDSAMYRCASSTGYEQYFGPGTRLTVT.

V and J are TRBV25-1 and TRBJ2-7; no firm D call. The length of the CDR3 is 10 residues. The germline V gene encodes CDR1 MGHDK and CDR2 SYGVNS. V dropped 6 bases and J dropped 3 bases, with 3 bases sitting between them. Here the CDR3 reads CASSLYEQYF. CDR3 DNA: TGTGCCAGCAGCCTCTACGAGCAGTACTTC.

The rearrangement joins TRBV14 to TRBJ2-7; D not resolved. CDR1 is SGHDN and CDR2 is FVKESK in the germline V gene. Trimming removed 1 base at V and 5 bases at J, with 9 bases between. CDR3 length: 13 amino acids. The chain's CDR3 is CASSQVHPHEQYF. CDR3 in DNA: TGTGCCAGCAGCCAAGTTCATCCCCACGAGCAGTACTTC.

V is TRBV15 and J is TRBJ2-3; D is unclear. The CDR3 sequence is 19 residues long. Trimming stripped 1 base from V and 0 bases from J, with 20 bases between. Germline assignment: CDR1 LNHNV and CDR2 YYDKDF (reference sequence). For the CDR3, the DNA is TGTGCCACCAGCAGAGCTCTCCTCGGACGAGATTCTAGCACAGATACGCAGTATTTT. Protein product: CATSRALLGRDSSTDTQYF.

In DNA, the CDR3 is TGTGCCAGCAGTTATGAGGGAGGCGGCCAAGAGACCCAGTACTTC. Protein: CASSYEGGGQETQYF. The chain recombines TRBV6-5 with TRBJ2-5; a weak D match, TRBD2 (6 bases). The CDR3 covers 15 residues. CDR1 is MNHEY, CDR2 SVGAGI, per germline. Trimming cost V 3 bases and J 1 base, with 12 bases left between them.

This chain links TRBV4-1 with TRBJ2-7, with 9 bases identical to TRBD2. V was pared by 0 bases and J by 3 bases, with 6 bases of the junction left unmatched. The CDR3 length is 16 residues. Germline V gene lookup returns CDR1 MGHRA and CDR2 YSYEKL. Here the CDR3 DNA reads TGCGCCAGCAGCCAAGAAAGTGTTAGCGGGGGCTACGAGCAGTACTTC. This translates into CASSQESVSGGYEQYF.

The gene calls are TRBV4-1 and TRBJ1-3; TRBD1 matches 8 bases. Trimming cost V 4 bases and J 0 bases; bases outside gene matches: 5. Germline lookup yields CDR1 MGHRA and CDR2 YSYEKL. The CDR3 totals 16 residues. CDR3 sequence: CASSPEDRGSGNTIYF. In DNA, the CDR3 is TGCGCCAGCAGCCCAGAAGACAGGGGCTCTGGAAACACCATATATTTT.

J is TRBJ1-5 and V is TRBV30; maybe TRBD1 (6 bases). Germline CDR1 is GTSNPN and CDR2 is SVGIG (reference sequence). Trimming left V 4 bases short and J 3 bases short, with 7 bases between. The CDR3 has 12 amino acids. In DNA form, the CDR3 reads TGTGCCTGGAACAGGGCCAATCAGCCCCAGCATTTT. Its translation is CAWNRANQPQHF.

The chain links TRBV11-2 to TRBJ2-1; 10 positions match TRBD2. With V trimmed by 2 bases and J by 6 bases, 4 bases remained unmatched. Germline V gene sequence: CDR1 SGHAT, CDR2 FQNNGV. The CDR3 length is 15 residues. The CDR3 sequence: CASSLRLAGLNEQFF. The CDR3 DNA reads TGTGCCAGCAGCTTAAGACTAGCGGGTCTCAATGAGCAGTTCTTC.

This chain joins TRBV7-3 and TRBJ1-1, with 7 positions matching TRBD1. The CDR3 spans 14 residues. Germline CDR1 SGHTA, CDR2 FQGTGA. J gave up 4 bases and V 5 bases, and 7 bases lay outside the gene matches. CDR3 bases: TGTGCCAGCAGCCCTCGGGACAGAAGCACTGAAGCTTTCTTT. This codes for CASSPRDRSTEAFF.

This clonotype was counted a single time. V is TRBV4-3 and J is TRBJ1-2; D gene ambiguous. The germline V gene encodes CDR1 LGHNA and CDR2 YSLEER. V lost 1 base to trimming and J lost 4 bases, with 13 bases between them. CDR3 length: 15 amino acids. The CDR3, as DNA: TGCGCCAGCAGCCAAGTCATTGGGCAGGCCTATGGCTACACCTTC. Encoded protein: CASSQVIGQAYGYTF.

The chain has TRBV29-1 and TRBJ1-2; D gene ambiguous. The germline V gene encodes CDR1 SQVTM and CDR2 ANQGSEA. Trimming stripped 4 bases from V and 2 bases from J, with 11 bases between. The CDR3 loop spans 13 amino acids. The CDR3 DNA is TGCAGCGTTGGGGCCGCCTCGAACTATGGCTACACCTTC. Translation: CSVGAASNYGYTF.